These 27 T cell receptor beta chains share one sample of origin, sequenced in a study of blood T cell repertoires in COVID-19. The repertoire was sequenced with immunoSEQ multiplex PCR; TCRdb's copy has only in-frame clones and lacks some. This sample yields approximately 27,000 clones, of which around 95% are seen a single time; about 3.9% belongs to the top ten. Source material: peripheral blood. The receptor source for this set is a human donor with active COVID-19. The donor label of this sample is uncertain.

The rearrangement joins TRBV5-1 to TRBJ2-2; 10 nucleotides agree with TRBD1. Germline V CDR1 and CDR2: SGHRS, YFSETQ. V dropped 4 bases and J dropped 6; count of bases not matched to a gene: 6. The CDR3 runs 15 residues. The CDR3 DNA sequence: TGCGCCAGCAGCGCCGACAGGGGGCTTCCCGGGGAGCTGTTTTTT. Protein sequence: CASSADRGLPGELFF.

This chain connects TRBV30 to TRBJ2-3; possibly TRBD2 for D (6 bases). Germline lookup yields CDR1 GTSNPN and CDR2 SVGIG (reference sequence). Trimming shortened V by 1 base and J by 2 bases, and 10 bases separated the two germline ends. The CDR3 covers 14 residues. CDR3 in DNA: TGTGCCTGGAGTGCACTAGCTCACACAGATACGCAGTATTTT. Translated, it gives CAWSALAHTDTQYF.

This clone was observed a single time. The genes are TRBV2 and TRBJ2-3; D possibly corresponds to TRBD2 (7 bases). Looked up from germline, CDR1 is SNHLY and CDR2 is FYNNEI. With 6 bases removed from V and 2 bases from J, the gap between germline ends came to 15 bases. This CDR3 is built from 15 residues. The CDR3 bases are TGTGCCAGCAGGGTGGGGGGGGCCTTCACAGATACGCAGTATTTT. This gives the protein CASRVGGAFTDTQYF.

The chain links TRBV7-9 to TRBJ1-2, with D possibly being TRBD1 (6 bases). This CDR3 comprises 15 residues. The germline V and J ends were trimmed by 4 bases and 8 bases, with 20 bases remaining between them. Germline-derived CDR1 and CDR2 are SEHNR and FQNEAQ (reference sequence). The CDR3 reads CASSSSDSILQGYTF. DNA for the CDR3: TGTGCCAGCAGCTCTTCGGACAGCATACTACAGGGCTACACCTTC. Complete variable domain (other parts from reference TRBV7-9 and TRBJ1-2): DTGVSQNPRHKITKRGQNVTFRCDPISEHNRLYWYRQTLGQGPEFLTYFQNEAQLEKSRLLSDRFSAERPKGSFSTLEIQRTEQGDSAMYLCASSSSDSILQGYTFGSGTRLTVV.

CDR3 residues: CASSQDGTGVNEQFF. In DNA, the CDR3 is TGCGCCAGCAGCCAAGATGGGACAGGGGTGAATGAGCAGTTCTTC. The chain is built from TRBV4-3 and TRBJ2-1; 10 bases match TRBD1. Germline V gives CDR1 LGHNA, CDR2 YSLEER. V was clipped by 0 bases and J by 7 bases; unmatched bases: 3. This CDR3 is 15 amino acids long.

The chain uses TRBV30 and TRBJ1-5; D is ambiguous. The CDR3 consists of 14 residues. The germline CDR1 and CDR2 sequences are GTSNPN and SVGIG (reference sequence). V was trimmed by 3 bases and J by 2 bases, leaving 11 bases between them. This CDR3 is CAWSGRYGNQPQHF. In nucleotides, the CDR3 is TGTGCCTGGAGCGGCAGGTACGGCAATCAGCCCCAGCATTTT. The full variable domain, completed using reference TRBV30 and TRBJ1-5, is SQTIHQWPATLVQPVGSPLSLECTVEGTSNPNLYWYRQAAGRGLQLLFYSVGIGQISSEVPQNLSASRPQDRQFILSSKKLLLSDSGFYLCAWSGRYGNQPQHFGDGTRLSIL.

This chain joins TRBV5-1 and TRBJ2-7; TRBD2 agrees at 7 bases. The germline V gene has CDR1 SGHRS and CDR2 YFSETQ. The J segment lost 7 bases and the V segment lost 0 bases, leaving 4 bases of the junction unmatched. The CDR3 loop spans 13 amino acids. This CDR3 is CASSLVQGGEQYF. For the CDR3, the DNA is TGCGCCAGCAGCTTGGTCCAGGGAGGGGAGCAGTACTTC.

The gene calls are TRBV3-1 (or the pseudogene TRBV3-2) and TRBJ2-1, with 8 bases lining up with TRBD2. The V gene end was trimmed by 4 bases and the J gene end by 7 bases; junction bases not matched to a gene: 9. The CDR3 runs 15 residues. From germline, CDR1 is LGHDT and CDR2 YNNKEL (reference sequence). The CDR3 DNA reads as TGTGCCAGCAGCCTCGGGACTAGTAGAGTGAATGAGCAGTTCTTC. Encoded protein: CASSLGTSRVNEQFF.

The V gene is TRBV21-1, the J gene TRBJ2-5; the table's D call, TRBD1, has no DNA check behind it. TRBV21-1 constitutes a pseudogene. The CDR3 has 13 amino acids. CDR3 bases: TGTGCCAGGTCTGGCACAGGTGAAGAGACCCAGTACTTC. This gives the protein CARSGTGEETQYF.

V is TRBV27 and J is TRBJ1-2; 8 nucleotides align to TRBD1. The V segment lost 5 bases and the J segment 4 bases; nucleotides outside the gene matches: 9. Per germline, CDR1 MNHEY and CDR2 SMNVEV (reference sequence). CDR3 size: 15 residues. CDR3 nucleotide sequence: TGTGCCAGCAGTACAGGACAGGGTGTACTCTATGGCTACACCTTC. Translated, it gives CASSTGQGVLYGYTF.

The V gene is TRBV6-5, the J gene TRBJ2-5; D not resolved. CDR1 MNHEY and CDR2 SVGAGI come from the germline V gene. Trimming stripped 6 bases from V and 3 bases from J, with 8 bases between. CDR3 size: 12 residues. The CDR3 is CASRASEETQYF. The CDR3 DNA reads TGTGCCAGCAGGGCCAGCGAAGAGACCCAGTACTTC.

V is TRBV2 and J is TRBJ2-7; perhaps TRBD1 as D (6 bases). This CDR3 is built from 14 residues. Germline V gene data show CDR1 as SNHLY and CDR2 as FYNNEI. Trimming shortened V by 6 bases and J by 6 bases, and 18 bases separated the two germline ends. CDR3 amino acids: CASRADQQGGEQYF. The CDR3, as DNA: TGTGCCAGCAGAGCCGACCAACAGGGTGGCGAGCAGTACTTC. Full variable domain (outside the CDR3, taken from reference TRBV2 and TRBJ2-7): EPEVTQTPSHQVTQMGQEVILRCVPISNHLYFYWYRQILGQKVEFLVSFYNNEISEKSEIFDDQFSVERPDGSNFTLKIRSTKLEDSAMYFCASRADQQGGEQYFGPGTRLTVT.

The J gene is TRBJ1-3, the V gene TRBV4-1; 8 bases align to TRBD1. The CDR3 totals 13 residues. Per germline, CDR1 MGHRA and CDR2 YSYEKL. The trim removed 8 bases at V and 3 bases at J, leaving 3 bases unmatched. The CDR3 here is CASGQGFGNTIYF. CDR3 sequence (DNA): TGCGCCAGCGGACAGGGTTTTGGAAACACCATATATTTT.

The chain uses TRBV5-1 and TRBJ2-3; 9 bases map to TRBD2. The germline V gene encodes CDR1 SGHRS and CDR2 YFSETQ. V shed 1 base and J 6 bases; nucleotides not matched to a gene: 3. This CDR3 has 14 residues. The CDR3 sequence: CASSLWSGGDTQYF. The CDR3 DNA reads TGCGCCAGCAGCTTGTGGAGCGGGGGGGATACGCAGTATTTT.

This rearrangement joins TRBV19 to TRBJ2-2; 9 bases are shared with TRBD2. Germline assignment: CDR1 LNHDA and CDR2 SQIVND (reference sequence). The CDR3 covers 16 residues. Trimming cost V 9 bases and J 1 base; bases outside gene matches: 9. The CDR3 loop is CASAWLAGLNTGELFF. The DNA for the CDR3 is TGTGCCAGCGCGTGGCTAGCGGGACTGAACACCGGGGAGCTGTTTTTT.

The chain couples TRBV5-1 to TRBJ2-4; 10 bases line up with TRBD1. V dropped 4 bases and J dropped 2; count of bases not matched to a gene: 9. Germline V gene lookup returns CDR1 SGHRS and CDR2 YFSETQ. The CDR3 loop spans 17 amino acids. CDR3 protein: CASSLAGDRGTKNIQYF. In nucleotides, the CDR3 is TGCGCCAGCAGCCTCGCCGGGGACAGGGGTACCAAAAACATTCAGTACTTC.

This clone was seen only a few times. This rearrangement joins TRBV19 to TRBJ1-2; D might be TRBD1 (6 bases). The CDR3 extends over 15 amino acids. V was cut by 6 bases and J by 8 bases, with 22 bases left in between. Germline V lookup: CDR1 LNHDA, CDR2 SQIVND (reference sequence). DNA for the CDR3: TGTGCCAGTAGGCCACTTTTAGGGGGGGCCTCCGGCTACACCTTC. Translating gives CASRPLLGGASGYTF.

The rearrangement joins TRBV11-2 to TRBJ1-3; 7 positions agree with TRBD1. After removal of 5 bases from V and 0 bases from J, the junction contained 7 bases not matched to a gene. Per the germline V gene, CDR1 is SGHAT and CDR2 is FQNNGV. CDR3 length equals 16 residues. The CDR3 loop reads CASSPPGQNSGNTIYF. In DNA form, the CDR3 reads TGTGCCAGCAGCCCACCGGGACAGAACTCTGGAAACACCATATATTTT.

The rearrangement links TRBV28 to TRBJ1-5, with a possible D match to TRBD1 (6 bases). V was cut by 3 bases and J by 4 bases, with 10 bases left in between. CDR1 is MDHEN and CDR2 is SYDVKM in the germline V gene. The length of the CDR3 is 14 residues. The CDR3 is CASSFRDTNQPQHF. The CDR3 region has the DNA TGTGCCAGCAGTTTCCGGGACACTAATCAGCCCCAGCATTTT.

This chain connects TRBV5-4 to TRBJ1-1; D is possibly TRBD1 (5 bases). Per germline, CDR1 SGHNT and CDR2 YYREEE (reference sequence). CDR3 length: 12 amino acids. Trimming took 5 bases from V and 5 from J, leaving 10 bases between them. In DNA, the CDR3 is TGTGCCAGCAGATCCGCAGGGACTGAAGCTTTCTTT. This encodes CASRSAGTEAFF.

The J gene is TRBJ2-2, the V gene TRBV7-2; 8 bases map to TRBD2. After removal of 2 bases from V and 3 bases from J, the junction contained 11 bases not matched to a gene. The CDR3 has 18 amino acids. Germline V gives CDR1 SGHTA, CDR2 FQGNSA. This CDR3 reads CASSLKATSGSYTGELFF. The CDR3 coding sequence is TGTGCCAGCAGCTTAAAGGCTACCAGCGGGAGCTACACCGGGGAGCTGTTTTTT.

The chain has TRBV5-1 and TRBJ2-7; TRBD2 might be the D (6 bases). Trimming took off 0 bases at V and 3 bases at J, with 13 bases between the two ends. The CDR3 loop spans 15 amino acids. Germline lookup yields CDR1 SGHRS and CDR2 YFSETQ. CDR3 protein: CASSLVLAENYEQYF. DNA for the CDR3: TGCGCCAGCAGCTTGGTTTTAGCGGAAAACTACGAGCAGTACTTC.

The gene calls are TRBV6-5 and TRBJ2-7; 9 bases fit TRBD2. CDR1 and CDR2 from the germline V gene are MNHEY and SVGAGI. Trimming cost V 3 bases and J 2 bases; bases outside gene matches: 8. The CDR3 is 16 residues long. The chain's CDR3 is CASSYSAGGSPYEQYF. Written as DNA, the CDR3 is TGTGCCAGCAGTTATTCCGCGGGGGGGAGTCCCTACGAGCAGTACTTC.

V and J are TRBV7-2 and TRBJ2-5, with 8 nucleotides matching TRBD1. Germline lookup yields CDR1 SGHTA and CDR2 FQGNSA. V lost 2 bases and J lost 4; bases outside the gene matches: 9. The CDR3 totals 16 residues. In DNA, the CDR3 is TGTGCCAGCAGCTTATCCAGGGGGCCCCGGGCAGAGACCCAGTACTTC. Its translation is CASSLSRGPRAETQYF.

The chain uses TRBV7-2 and TRBJ2-7; 7 bases are shared with TRBD2. CDR3 size: 15 residues. With 1 base clipped from V and 2 bases from J, the junction kept 5 bases outside the gene matches. In germline, CDR1 is SGHTA, CDR2 FQGNSA. CDR3 protein: CASSLDASGAYEQYF. The CDR3 DNA is TGTGCCAGCAGCTTAGACGCTAGCGGCGCCTACGAGCAGTACTTC.

The chain has TRBV7-2 and TRBJ1-4; D unresolved. Trimming took 5 bases from V and 4 from J, leaving 11 bases between them. The CDR3 covers 14 residues. CDR1 and CDR2 (germline): SGHTA, FQGNSA. The CDR3 loop reads CASSQNGVNEKLFF. The CDR3 region has the DNA TGTGCCAGCAGCCAAAACGGGGTTAATGAAAAACTGTTTTTT.

J is TRBJ2-7 and V is TRBV12-3 or TRBV12-4; D is unresolved. Deletions cut 1 base from V and 2 bases from J, with 6 bases between. This CDR3 is built from 13 residues. The CDR3 DNA reads TGTGCCAGCAGTTTAGGGGCTCCCTACGAGCAGTACTTC. Amino acid sequence: CASSLGAPYEQYF.